This T cell receptor (beta chain) was documented in a study of shared clonotypes between healthy human individuals. Findings and caveats of the study: What naive subsets generally showed was a larger estimated richness than memory subsets showed. Donor clonotype sharing was expected to depend on sequencing depth. Non-shared clonotypes had lower generation probabilities than those shared by all four donors.

The CDR3 loop spans 16 amino acids. Per germline, CDR1 LNHDA and CDR2 SQIVND (reference sequence). The V end was cut by 3 bases, the J end by 3 bases, with 16 bases between. Sequencing used immunoSEQ multiplex PCR; TCRdb keeps in-frame clones, though not all of them. The sample holds 330,000 or so clones, about 74% seen once. Donors, without exception, were Caucasian adults residing in Nashville, Tennessee. This clone was seen just once. What it binds is not known. The rearrangement links TRBV19 to TRBJ2-3, with D uncertain. The clonotype comes from a man between 25 and 39 years old in good health. The material sequenced was memory CD4+ T cells sorted from blood. Subset indicated: CD45RA-negative fraction. The CDR3 DNA follows: TGTGCCAGTAGTATGGAGTCCCACTGGGGTACAGATACGCAGTATTTT. This gives the protein CASSMESHWGTDTQYF.